This T cell receptor beta chain was recorded in a study of blood T cell repertoires in COVID-19. Study-level information: Some COVID-19 samples were acute and others convalescent; all came from the United States, Italy and Spain. Sources were T cells, B-cell-depleted T cells, or PBMCs; the material itself was cDNA or gDNA.

The junction had 9 bases not matched to a gene; V was cut back by 5 bases and J by 7 bases. This CDR3 has 15 amino acids. The V gene's germline CDR1 is KGHDR and CDR2 SFDVKD. In the original workflow: From reference gene primer amplification, estimates of nucleated cell counts were derived. Generated by immunoSEQ multiplex PCR, the TCRdb table keeps only in-frame clones and is missing some. D and trimming were read from the DNA, whereas the V and J calls and clone size are those reported in that table. This repertoire shows 9,000 to 13,000 clones, around nine tenths found once; its top ten account for around a quarter.

Sequencing was done on a sample of peripheral blood. The V and J genes are TRBV24-1 and TRBJ2-2; 7 nucleotides align to TRBD1. The clonotype was recovered from a man aged 30 to 39 with active or convalescent COVID-19. CDR3 in amino acids: CATSARTGTGGELFF. CDR3 coding DNA: TGTGCCACCAGTGCCAGGACAGGTACAGGCGGGGAGCTGTTTTTT.